What follows are 6 T cell receptor beta chains derived from one specimen sequenced in a study of blood T cell repertoires in COVID-19. TCRdb keeps only in-frame clones here, not all; method: immunoSEQ multiplex PCR. The table records more than 250,000 clones, more than 80% of them present only once. The specimen sequenced was peripheral blood. These receptors were collected from a woman aged 45-60 years with COVID-19, enrolled during active disease.

This sequence joins TRBV6-2 or TRBV6-3 and TRBJ2-1; 9 bases match TRBD2. This CDR3 has 14 amino acids. Trimming removed 6 bases from V and 1 base from J; junction bases left unmatched: 1. CDR1 is MNHEY, CDR2 SVGEGT, per germline. The CDR3 DNA is TGTGCCAGCAGCCTAGCGGGGTCCTACAATGAGCAGTTCTTC. This gives the protein CASSLAGSYNEQFF.

V usage is TRBV18 and J usage is TRBJ1-5; possibly TRBD1 for D (5 bases). The CDR3 covers 14 residues. Per the germline V gene, CDR1 is KGHSH and CDR2 is LQKENI. Trimming took 3 bases from V and 6 from J, leaving 12 bases between them. In nucleotides, the CDR3 is TGTGCCAGCTCACCGGGAGGGGAAATTCAGCCCCAGCATTTT. Its translation is CASSPGGEIQPQHF.

This clone was counted only a few times. V gene TRBV4-1 combines with J gene TRBJ2-2; 13 nucleotides agree with TRBD2. J lost 1 base, V lost 1 base, and 6 bases had no gene match. This CDR3 has 19 amino acids. Per the germline V gene, CDR1 is MGHRA and CDR2 is YSYEKL. The CDR3 region is CASSQVSGTSGMNTGELFF. For the CDR3, the DNA is TGCGCCAGCAGCCAAGTTTCCGGGACTAGCGGGATGAACACCGGGGAGCTGTTTTTT.

The chain combines TRBV6-5 with TRBJ1-3; 10 bases align to TRBD1. Germline V gene sequence: CDR1 MNHEY, CDR2 SVGAGI. J lost 0 bases, V lost 6 bases, and 2 bases had no gene match. This CDR3 has 15 amino acids. The CDR3 nucleotides read TGTGCCAGCAGCGGGACAGGGGCCTCTGGAAACACCATATATTTT. Translated, it gives CASSGTGASGNTIYF.

This rearrangement joins TRBV19 to TRBJ2-5; 12 bases map to TRBD2. Germline CDR1 LNHDA, CDR2 SQIVND (reference sequence). Unmatched junction bases numbered 15, after V lost 5 bases and J lost 2 bases. The CDR3 contains 19 residues. The CDR3 region has the DNA TGTGCCAGTAGTGCGGGTCGGCTAGCGGGAGGGCCGGGGCAAGAGACCCAGTACTTC. It yields the protein CASSAGRLAGGPGQETQYF.

Here the CDR3 DNA reads TGTGCCAGCAGTTACGGACAGGGGATAATGAACACTGAAGCTTTCTTT. Translating gives CASSYGQGIMNTEAFF. V and J are TRBV6-2 or TRBV6-3 and TRBJ1-1; TRBD1 aligns across 9 bases. Germline assignment: CDR1 MNHEY and CDR2 SVGEGT. The CDR3 sequence is 16 residues long. J lost 0 bases, V lost 2 bases, and 4 bases had no gene match.